These 23 T cell receptor beta chains were all obtained from the same sample, sequenced in a study of T cell responses to AZD1222 COVID-19 vaccine. Some clones are missing from TCRdb's copy, which holds only in-frame ones; the method was immunoSEQ multiplex PCR. The sample carries under 200,000 clones, more than 75% recorded once. This material consisted of peripheral blood, taken 28 days after the second AZD1222 dose. The receptors were sampled from an adult who received the AZD1222 COVID-19 vaccine.

The V and J genes are TRBV18 and TRBJ2-3; D ambiguous. V was shortened by 2 bases and J by 8 bases, with 17 bases between the two germline ends. The CDR3 consists of 15 residues. In germline, CDR1 is KGHSH, CDR2 LQKENI. The CDR3 DNA sequence: TGTGCCAGCTCACCAGGGCTAGACCAGACGGGTACGCAGTATTTT. Protein product: CASSPGLDQTGTQYF.

The V and J genes are TRBV7-8 and TRBJ1-6; TRBD1 aligns across 7 bases. Germline CDR1 reads SGHVS; CDR2 reads FQNEAQ. V shed 1 base and J 13 bases; nucleotides not matched to a gene: 7. The CDR3 has 14 residues. CDR3 sequence: CASSLGTGVLPLHF. The DNA of the CDR3 is TGTGCCAGCAGCTTAGGGACAGGAGTTTTGCCCCTCCACTTT.

This chain connects TRBV5-4 to TRBJ2-2; 9 nucleotides agree with TRBD1. The V segment lost 4 bases and the J segment 3 bases; nucleotides outside the gene matches: 7. The CDR3 is 16 residues long. Germline CDR1 is SGHNT and CDR2 is YYREEE (reference sequence). CDR3 in amino acids: CASSHPGTGHTGELFF. In DNA form, the CDR3 reads TGTGCCAGCAGCCACCCCGGGACAGGGCACACCGGGGAGCTGTTTTTT.

The gene calls are TRBV14 and TRBJ2-1; 8 positions agree with TRBD2. Trimming at V came to 4 bases and at J to 7 bases, leaving 3 bases not matched to a gene. The CDR3 totals 13 residues. In germline, CDR1 is SGHDN, CDR2 FVKESK. The DNA for the CDR3 is TGTGCCAGCAGCCTCGGACTAGCTAATGAGCAGTTCTTC. It yields the protein CASSLGLANEQFF.

The CDR3, as DNA: TGTGCCAGTAGTATAGCGCCCCGGGTGAAGTCCTACGAGCAGTACTTC. As protein: CASSIAPRVKSYEQYF. The rearrangement uses TRBV19 and TRBJ2-7; D ambiguous. Germline V gives CDR1 LNHDA, CDR2 SQIVND (reference sequence). The CDR3 is made up of 16 amino acids. The V end was cut by 1 base, the J end by 1 base, with 14 bases between.

The rearrangement uses TRBV10-2 and TRBJ2-5; 9 positions match TRBD1. CDR3 size: 16 residues. J lost 1 base, V lost 7 bases, and 10 bases had no gene match. Germline V gives CDR1 WSHSY, CDR2 SAAADI. Written as DNA, the CDR3 is TGCGCCAGCATTAGAATACCGGGACAGGGCCAAGAGACCCAGTACTTC. Its protein is CASIRIPGQGQETQYF.

This clone was seen a few times. V and J are TRBV20-1 and TRBJ2-2; 8 bases align to TRBD2. This CDR3 is built from 14 residues. From germline, CDR1 is DFQATT and CDR2 SNEGSKA (reference sequence). Trimming at V came to 3 bases and at J to 8 bases, leaving 8 bases not matched to a gene. The CDR3 coding sequence is TGCAGTGCTAGTCCGGGACTAGGTTCTGGGGAGCTGTTTTTT. This gives the protein CSASPGLGSGELFF.

This clone was picked up one time. The chain joins TRBV30 to TRBJ2-4, with D possibly being TRBD2 (6 bases). The germline CDR1 and CDR2 sequences are GTSNPN and SVGIG (reference sequence). This CDR3 is 17 amino acids long. V lost 0 bases to trimming and J lost 1 base, with 16 bases between them. The CDR3: CAWSVDRGSRAKNIQYF. DNA for the CDR3: TGTGCCTGGAGTGTGGATCGGGGGAGTAGGGCCAAAAACATTCAGTACTTC.

V is TRBV27 and J is TRBJ1-4; D is ambiguous. Trimming took 3 bases from V and 8 from J, leaving 4 bases between them. Germline V CDR1 and CDR2: MNHEY, SMNVEV (reference sequence). The CDR3 has 11 amino acids. This CDR3 is CASSFGEKLFF. The CDR3, as DNA: TGTGCCAGCAGTTTTGGGGAAAAACTGTTTTTT. Full variable domain (rest looked up from reference TRBV27 and TRBJ1-4): EAQVTQNPRYLITVTGKKLTVTCSQNMNHEYMSWYRQDPGLGLRQIYYSMNVEVTDKGDVPEGYKVSRKEKRNFPLILESPSPNQTSLYFCASSFGEKLFFGSGTQLSVL.

This chain uses TRBV9 with TRBJ2-2; 8 bases map to TRBD1. Unmatched junction bases numbered 8, after V lost 1 base and J lost 3 bases. The length of the CDR3 is 17 residues. Germline assignment: CDR1 SGDLS and CDR2 YYNGEE. In nucleotides, the CDR3 is TGTGCCAGCAGCGTACCGTCGACAGGGGTAGACACCGGGGAGCTGTTTTTT. Its translation is CASSVPSTGVDTGELFF.

V is TRBV7-8 and J is TRBJ1-5; TRBD1 is a possible D gene (5 bases). V gave up 4 bases and J gave up 0 bases, with 10 bases separating them. This CDR3 has 15 amino acids. Germline V lookup: CDR1 SGHVS, CDR2 FQNEAQ. In nucleotides, the CDR3 is TGTGCCAGCAGCTCGCAGGACACTAGCAATCAGCCCCAGCATTTT. The encoded protein is CASSSQDTSNQPQHF.

The sample holds a few counts of this clone. The chain has TRBV10-3 and TRBJ1-1; D might be TRBD1 (5 bases). V gave up 8 bases and J gave up 0 bases, with 13 bases separating them. The CDR3 consists of 14 residues. Germline V CDR1 and CDR2: ENHRY, SYGVKD. CDR3 protein: CAIWGGGLNTEAFF. The CDR3 nucleotides read TGTGCCATCTGGGGGGGTGGGTTGAACACTGAAGCTTTCTTT.

This rearrangement joins TRBV5-4 to TRBJ2-5; 8 bases match TRBD1. The CDR3 is 14 residues long. Trimming took 5 bases from V and 5 from J; bases not matched to a gene: 8. Germline V CDR1 and CDR2: SGHNT, YYREEE (reference sequence). The chain's CDR3 is CASRRQGNWETQYF. The CDR3 region has the DNA TGTGCCAGCAGGCGACAGGGGAATTGGGAGACCCAGTACTTC.

Note on this clone: The identical CDR3 is also encoded by other nucleotide sequences in the sample. The chain is built from TRBV11-2 and TRBJ1-1; no reliable D call. With 3 bases removed from V and 4 bases from J, the gap between germline ends came to 6 bases. Germline CDR1 reads SGHAT; CDR2 reads FQNNGV. The CDR3 is 12 residues long. The CDR3: CASSFGGTEAFF. The CDR3 bases are TGTGCCAGCAGCTTTGGTGGCACTGAAGCTTTCTTT.

The chain has TRBV11-3 and TRBJ2-1; a possible D gene is TRBD2 (6 bases). Germline values: CDR1 SGHNT, CDR2 YENEEA. V was clipped by 8 bases and J by 6 bases, with 11 bases between them. The CDR3 runs 12 residues. This chain's CDR3 is CASGGAGNEQFF. The CDR3 DNA follows: TGTGCCAGCGGAGGGGCTGGCAATGAGCAGTTCTTC.

The rearrangement joins TRBV6-5 to TRBJ2-2; D unclear. Trimming shortened V by 2 bases and J by 0 bases, and 1 base separated the two germline ends. The CDR3 consists of 13 residues. Looked up from germline, CDR1 is MNHEY and CDR2 is SVGAGI. The CDR3 coding sequence is TGTGCCAGCAGTTACCCGAACACCGGGGAGCTGTTTTTT. Translation gives CASSYPNTGELFF.

This rearrangement joins TRBV6-5 to TRBJ2-7; D possibly uses TRBD1 or TRBD2 (6 bases each). The CDR3 extends over 13 amino acids. Germline CDR1 reads MNHEY; CDR2 reads SVGAGI. Trimming removed 6 bases at V and 0 bases at J, with 9 bases between. The CDR3 nucleotides are TGTGCCAGCAGAAAGGGGGGCTCCTACGAGCAGTACTTC. Amino acids: CASRKGGSYEQYF.

This clone occurred once. The gene calls are TRBV5-4 and TRBJ2-7, with TRBD1 as a possible D gene (6 bases). There are 12 residues in the CDR3. The germline V gene encodes CDR1 SGHNT and CDR2 YYREEE (reference sequence). With 4 bases removed from V and 5 bases from J, the gap between germline ends came to 10 bases. CDR3 amino acids: CASSLDSNEQYF. The CDR3 DNA follows: TGTGCCAGCAGCCTGGACAGTAACGAGCAGTACTTC.

The genes are TRBV2 and TRBJ2-2; no definite D call. Germline values: CDR1 SNHLY, CDR2 FYNNEI. Deletions cut 6 bases from V and 2 bases from J, with 16 bases between. This CDR3 has 16 residues. CDR3: CASRKGLQSNTGELFF. The CDR3 bases are TGTGCCAGCAGGAAAGGGCTACAGTCTAACACCGGGGAGCTGTTTTTT.

The V and J genes are TRBV7-3 and TRBJ2-1; TRBD1 aligns across 7 bases. Trimming cost V 5 bases and J 6 bases; bases outside gene matches: 4. The CDR3 loop spans 13 amino acids. The germline CDR1 and CDR2 sequences are SGHTA and FQGTGA. CDR3 residues: CASSHDRANEQFF. The CDR3 DNA is TGTGCCAGCAGCCACGACAGGGCCAATGAGCAGTTCTTC.

CDR3 region: CASSLGDRAFPEAFF. CDR3 DNA sequence: TGCGCCAGCAGCTTGGGAGACAGGGCCTTTCCAGAAGCTTTCTTT. The chain joins TRBV5-1 to TRBJ1-1, with 7 bases lining up with TRBD1. Trimming took 0 bases from V and 8 from J; bases not matched to a gene: 10. CDR1 is SGHRS and CDR2 is YFSETQ in the germline V gene. The CDR3 spans 15 residues.

V and J are TRBV19 and TRBJ1-2; D remains unclear. The CDR3 is 14 residues long. Germline lookup yields CDR1 LNHDA and CDR2 SQIVND (reference sequence). V lost 8 bases and J 3 bases, leaving 16 bases between the germline ends. CDR3 residues: CASCAWAGDYGYTF. CDR3 bases: TGTGCCAGTTGTGCATGGGCCGGGGACTATGGCTACACCTTC.

The V gene is TRBV20-1, the J gene TRBJ1-1; a possible D gene is TRBD1 (6 bases). V was pared by 3 bases and J by 8 bases, with 16 bases between. The germline CDR1 and CDR2 sequences are DFQATT and SNEGSKA (reference sequence). The CDR3 runs to 13 residues. CDR3 nucleotides: TGCAGTGCTAGTGCCGACAGGAGGGTCGAAGCTTTCTTT. It specifies CSASADRRVEAFF.